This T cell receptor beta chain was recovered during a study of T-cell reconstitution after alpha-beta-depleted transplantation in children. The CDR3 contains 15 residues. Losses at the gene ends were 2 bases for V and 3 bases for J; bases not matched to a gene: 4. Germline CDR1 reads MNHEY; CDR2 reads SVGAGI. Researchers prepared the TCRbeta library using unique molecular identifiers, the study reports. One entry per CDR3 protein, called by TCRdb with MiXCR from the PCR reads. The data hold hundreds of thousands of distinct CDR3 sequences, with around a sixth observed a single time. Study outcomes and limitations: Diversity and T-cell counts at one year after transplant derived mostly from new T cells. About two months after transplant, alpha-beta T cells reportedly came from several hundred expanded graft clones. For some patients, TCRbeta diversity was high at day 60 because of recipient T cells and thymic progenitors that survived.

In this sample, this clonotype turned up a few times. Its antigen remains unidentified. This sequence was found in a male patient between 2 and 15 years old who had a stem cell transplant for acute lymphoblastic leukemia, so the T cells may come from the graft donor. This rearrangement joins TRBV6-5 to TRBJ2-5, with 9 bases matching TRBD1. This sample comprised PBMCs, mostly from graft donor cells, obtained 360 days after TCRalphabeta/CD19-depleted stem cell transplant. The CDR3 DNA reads TGTGCCAGCAGTTACGTGGGGGACAGGGAAGAGACCCAGTACTTC. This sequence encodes CASSYVGDREETQYF.